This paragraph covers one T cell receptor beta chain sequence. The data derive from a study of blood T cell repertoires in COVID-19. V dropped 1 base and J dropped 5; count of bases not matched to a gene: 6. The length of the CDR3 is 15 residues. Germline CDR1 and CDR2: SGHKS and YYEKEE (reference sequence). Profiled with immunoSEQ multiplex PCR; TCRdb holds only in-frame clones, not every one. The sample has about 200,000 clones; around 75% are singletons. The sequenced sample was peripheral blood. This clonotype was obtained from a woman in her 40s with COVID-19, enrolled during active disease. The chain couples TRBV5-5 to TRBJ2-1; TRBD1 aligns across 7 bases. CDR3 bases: TGTGCCAGCAGCTTGTCGGGACAGAGACACAATGAGCAGTTCTTC. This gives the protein CASSLSGQRHNEQFF.